This TCR beta chain was profiled in a study of cytomegalovirus exposure and HLA in healthy donors. This clone appeared a few times. The junction departs from germline at one end; a sequencing error may be responsible. The PCR employed 60 Vbeta primers together with 13 Jbeta primers. As processed by the authors: Approximately 86 million unique TCR beta chains, some 9.9 million shared, were counted in a later analysis. This table comes from immunoSEQ multiplex PCR, and its TCRdb copy is limited to in-frame clones, with some not included. That table furnishes V, J and clone size, whereas the DNA furnished D and trimming. The repertoire includes about 85,000 clones, roughly 80% of them detected once, and approximately 2% sits in the top ten. Germline CDR1 is SSHAT and CDR2 is FNYEAQ (reference sequence). The CDR3 runs 15 residues.

The sequence was collected from a boy between 5 and 17 years old in good health and CMV-seronegative. The sequenced sample consisted of PBMCs. The chain links TRBV7-7 to TRBJ2-7, with a tentative D call TRBD2 (5 bases). The CDR3 coding sequence is TGTGCTAGCAGCCTAGGACTGGAGTCCTACGAGGAGCAGTACTTC. Its translation is CASSLGLESYEEQYF.